The 24 T cell receptor beta chains below all came from one sample that was sequenced in a study of blood T cells in healthy people across ages. It was with a sample-barcoded 5' primer and a J-beta primer mix that a second PCR of roughly 7 to 12 cycles was run. TCRdb reprocessed the 5' RACE reads with MiXCR, giving one entry per CDR3 protein. There are around 820,000 distinct CDR3 sequences in the sample; 25% occur only once, and more than 3% lies in the top ten. These data also formed part of another study, on T cells of mothers and their children.

Source material: blood. The source is a boy between 10 and 17 years old in good health.

This clonotype was picked up a small number of times. The rearrangement links TRBV12-3 or TRBV12-4 to TRBJ1-1; D is undetermined. The ends were cut back, 2 bases at V and 0 bases at J, with 13 bases in the middle. The CDR3 spans 16 residues. CDR3 DNA sequence: TGTGCCAGCAGTTTAAATGGGCCGGGCATGAACACTGAAGCTTTCTTT. Translation gives CASSLNGPGMNTEAFF.

This clonotype showed up just a few times. This rearrangement joins TRBV7-2 to TRBJ1-1; D possibly corresponds to TRBD1 (5 bases). V dropped 0 bases and J dropped 1 base, with 9 bases sitting between them. The germline gives CDR1 SGHTA, CDR2 FQGNSA. This CDR3 is 15 amino acids long. In DNA, the CDR3 is TGTGCCAGCAGCTTAGCGGCGACAGAGAACACTGAAGCTTTCTTT. This encodes CASSLAATENTEAFF.

This clonotype was picked up a small number of times. This rearrangement joins TRBV6-5 to TRBJ1-5, with a possible D match to TRBD1 (5 bases). The germline V and J ends were trimmed by 1 base and 5 bases, with 12 bases remaining between them. Per the germline V gene, CDR1 is MNHEY and CDR2 is SVGAGI. The CDR3 length is 15 residues. The CDR3 sequence: CASSYFQVGHQPQHF. The CDR3 DNA sequence: TGTGCCAGCAGTTACTTCCAGGTGGGGCATCAGCCCCAGCATTTT.

The chain couples TRBV6-5 to TRBJ2-5; D might be TRBD1 or TRBD2, each matching 6 bases. The germline V and J ends were trimmed by 4 bases and 1 base, with 13 bases remaining between them. Germline V gene data show CDR1 as MNHEY and CDR2 as SVGAGI. The CDR3 is 15 residues long. Written as DNA, the CDR3 is TGTGCCAGCAGTTGGGCCGGGGGCAGCCAAGAGACCCAGTACTTC. Translated: CASSWAGGSQETQYF.

Only a few counts were recorded for this clonotype. The V and J genes are TRBV20-1 and TRBJ1-2; tentatively, D is TRBD1 (6 bases). The CDR3 is 12 amino acids. Per germline, CDR1 DFQATT and CDR2 SNEGSKA (reference sequence). V was trimmed by 4 bases and J by 5 bases, leaving 11 bases between them. In DNA form, the CDR3 reads TGCAGTGCTAAAATGGGACAATATGGCTACACCTTC. It yields the protein CSAKMGQYGYTF.

The chain uses TRBV28 and TRBJ2-7; 11 positions match TRBD2. Germline V gene data show CDR1 as MDHEN and CDR2 as SYDVKM. The CDR3 covers 16 residues. V gave up 5 bases and J gave up 4 bases; unmatched junction bases: 10. CDR3 DNA sequence: TGTGCCAGCAGTGCAACTAGCGGGAGTCCCATTTACGAGCAGTACTTC. Translating gives CASSATSGSPIYEQYF.

V and J are TRBV7-9 and TRBJ2-1, with 9 positions matching TRBD2. V lost 0 bases, J lost 7 bases, and 7 bases stayed unmatched. CDR1 and CDR2 (germline): SEHNR, FQNEAQ (reference sequence). This CDR3 has 16 amino acids. The DNA of the CDR3 is TGTGCCAGCAGCTTAGCGGGCGGGAGGGCGAAGAATGAGCAGTTCTTC. The encoded protein is CASSLAGGRAKNEQFF.

There are a few counts of this clonotype. The CDR3 DNA reads TGTGCCACCAGTGATGACAGCAGCTCCTACGAGCAGTACTTC. As protein: CATSDDSSSYEQYF. The chain couples TRBV24-1 to TRBJ2-7; D is perhaps TRBD1 (5 bases). This CDR3 region has 14 residues. Per germline, CDR1 KGHDR and CDR2 SFDVKD. V dropped 3 bases and J dropped 0 bases, with 8 bases sitting between them.

The chain combines TRBV27 with TRBJ2-3; 10 bases fit TRBD1. J lost 3 bases, V lost 0 bases, and 6 bases had no gene match. Germline CDR1 and CDR2: MNHEY and SMNVEV (reference sequence). The CDR3 is 17 amino acids. The DNA for the CDR3 is TGTGCCAGCAGTTTATCCCCGACAGGGGGCAGTACAGATACGCAGTATTTT. This translates into CASSLSPTGGSTDTQYF.

This clonotype was counted a few times. The rearrangement uses TRBV5-1 and TRBJ2-1, with 10 bases matching TRBD2. Germline V gene sequence: CDR1 SGHRS, CDR2 YFSETQ. CDR3 length equals 16 residues. The V gene end was trimmed by 5 bases and the J gene end by 0 bases; junction bases not matched to a gene: 5. The CDR3 bases are TGCGCCAGCAGACCTAGCGGGGGCAGCTCCTACAATGAGCAGTTCTTC. Translating gives CASRPSGGSSYNEQFF.

This clonotype was seen a few times. The chain has TRBV6-5 and TRBJ2-7; 8 bases line up with TRBD1. The CDR3 spans 14 residues. Germline trimming cut 1 base from V and 4 bases from J; bases unmatched to any gene: 3. Germline lookup yields CDR1 MNHEY and CDR2 SVGAGI. CDR3 coding DNA: TGTGCCAGCAGTTACTTGACAGGGGAGTACGAGCAGTACTTC. Translation gives CASSYLTGEYEQYF.

There are a few counts of this clonotype. The chain links TRBV5-1 to TRBJ2-7; TRBD1 matches 7 bases. The germline gives CDR1 SGHRS, CDR2 YFSETQ. This CDR3 has 14 residues. With V trimmed by 4 bases and J by 3 bases, 7 bases remained unmatched. The CDR3 loop reads CASSVDRALYEQYF. The CDR3 bases are TGCGCCAGCAGCGTAGACAGGGCCCTCTACGAGCAGTACTTC.

The chain has TRBV6-2 or TRBV6-3 and TRBJ2-7; D might be TRBD2 (5 bases). The CDR3 sequence is 14 residues long. With 6 bases removed from V and 6 bases from J, the gap between germline ends came to 18 bases. Germline CDR1 reads MNHEY; CDR2 reads SVGEGT. This CDR3 is CASRNSGLEREQYF. The DNA of the CDR3 is TGTGCCAGCAGAAACAGCGGTCTGGAGCGCGAGCAGTACTTC.

This chain connects TRBV28 to TRBJ2-7; TRBD1 matches at 8 bases. The CDR3 is 15 amino acids. Germline V gene data show CDR1 as MDHEN and CDR2 as SYDVKM. Trimming at V came to 6 bases and at J to 2 bases, leaving 9 bases not matched to a gene. CDR3 in amino acids: CASSRTGGSPYEQYF. The CDR3 DNA reads as TGTGCCAGCAGCCGTACAGGGGGTTCCCCCTACGAGCAGTACTTC.

This clonotype was recorded a few times. V usage is TRBV24-1 and J usage is TRBJ2-7; 10 nucleotides agree with TRBD1. V lost 1 base, J lost 5 bases, and 4 bases stayed unmatched. The CDR3 spans 15 residues. Looked up from germline, CDR1 is KGHDR and CDR2 is SFDVKD. The chain's CDR3 is CATSDLDRGLDEQYF. The CDR3 bases are TGTGCCACCAGTGATTTAGACAGGGGGCTCGACGAGCAGTACTTC.

Only a few counts were recorded for this clonotype. The V and J genes are TRBV27 and TRBJ2-3; TRBD1 matches at 8 bases. Trimming at V came to 3 bases and at J to 2 bases, leaving 4 bases not matched to a gene. CDR1 and CDR2 from the germline V gene are MNHEY and SMNVEV (reference sequence). The CDR3 extends over 15 amino acids. CDR3 in amino acids: CASSFPTGVTDTQYF. The CDR3, as DNA: TGTGCCAGCAGTTTCCCGACAGGGGTCACAGATACGCAGTATTTT.

This clonotype was counted a few times. V gene TRBV21-1 combines with J gene TRBJ1-2. TRBV21-1 is a pseudogene locus. The CDR3 runs 12 residues. The DNA of the CDR3 is TGTGCCAGCAGCAACTCGAACTATGGCTACACCTTC. Translated, it gives CASSNSNYGYTF.

The chain combines TRBV12-3 or TRBV12-4 with TRBJ2-3, with a weak D call TRBD1 (6 bases). V dropped 3 bases and J dropped 9 bases, with 16 bases sitting between them. The CDR3 covers 14 residues. CDR3 loop: CASSLEQGFRTQYF. CDR3 DNA sequence: TGTGCCAGCAGTTTGGAACAGGGATTTCGCACGCAGTATTTT.

The chain uses TRBV6-8 and TRBJ2-7; the match to TRBD2 covers 9 bases. The germline gives CDR1 MNHGY, CDR2 SAAAGT. The CDR3 length is 15 residues. V gave up 6 bases and J gave up 3 bases; unmatched junction bases: 9. The chain's CDR3 is CASRNMTSGIYEQYF. In nucleotides, the CDR3 is TGTGCCAGCAGAAACATGACTAGCGGAATCTACGAGCAGTACTTC.

This clonotype was seen once. The V call is TRBV3-1, the J call TRBJ1-6; no reliable D call. The CDR3 spans 14 residues. Germline CDR1 is LGHDT and CDR2 is YNNKEL (reference sequence). V was shortened by 4 bases and J by 7 bases, with 11 bases between the two germline ends. CDR3 protein: CASSPRNSNSPLHF. In DNA form, the CDR3 reads TGTGCCAGCAGCCCCAGAAACTCAAATTCACCCCTCCACTTT. The full variable domain, rest sourced from reference TRBV3-1 and TRBJ1-6, is DTAVSQTPKYLVTQMGNDKSIKCEQNLGHDTMYWYKQDSKKFLKIMFSYNNKELIINETVPNRFSPKSPDKAHLNLHINSLELGDSAVYFCASSPRNSNSPLHFGNGTRLTVT.

On this clonotype: A read error may produce the germline difference seen at one junction end. The chain links TRBV29-1 to TRBJ2-1; D is perhaps TRBD2 (5 bases). Germline CDR1 SQVTM, CDR2 ANQGSEA. The CDR3 is made up of 15 amino acids. The CDR3 spells CSAEDMGVNYNEQFF. The CDR3 DNA reads as TGCAGCGCTGAAGACATGGGAGTAAACTACAATGAGCAGTTCTTC.

The chain uses TRBV6-1 and TRBJ1-4; D gene uncertain. Trimming cost V 2 bases and J 6 bases, with 7 bases left between them. Germline V gene sequence: CDR1 MNHNS, CDR2 SASEGT. CDR3 length: 13 amino acids. CDR3 protein: CASSEQRDEKLFF. The CDR3 DNA follows: TGTGCCAGCAGTGAACAGAGAGATGAAAAACTGTTTTTT.

This clonotype was observed a few times. This chain links TRBV3-1 with TRBJ1-5; D is ambiguous. The CDR3 contains 15 residues. V lost 1 base to trimming and J lost 7 bases, with 14 bases between them. CDR1 and CDR2 from the germline V gene are LGHDT and YNNKEL (reference sequence). The CDR3 DNA reads TGTGCCAGCAGCCAAGGGTCTCTAACGGGGCAGCCCCAGCATTTT. The encoded protein is CASSQGSLTGQPQHF. Full variable domain (remainder filled in from reference TRBV3-1 and TRBJ1-5): DTAVSQTPKYLVTQMGNDKSIKCEQNLGHDTMYWYKQDSKKFLKIMFSYNNKELIINETVPNRFSPKSPDKAHLNLHINSLELGDSAVYFCASSQGSLTGQPQHFGDGTRLSIL.

The rearrangement links TRBV7-6 to TRBJ2-5, with 10 bases identical to TRBD2. V lost 5 bases and J lost 3; bases outside the gene matches: 15. The CDR3 totals 18 residues. CDR1 is SGHVS, CDR2 FNYEAQ, per germline. DNA of the CDR3: TGTGCCAGCAGCACGACCCTGGGCGGGACTAGCGCCGAAGAGACCCAGTACTTC. Translating gives CASSTTLGGTSAEETQYF.